The 23 T cell receptor beta chains presented below share a single source sample, sequenced in a study of cytomegalovirus exposure and HLA in healthy donors. Repertoires were generated with immunoSEQ multiplex PCR, while TCRdb's copy carries only in-frame clones and drops some. The sample carries 120,000 or so clones, roughly 89% recorded once. The material sequenced was PBMCs. The receptor set was obtained from a woman in her late teens or twenties in good health and CMV-seronegative.

The rearrangement joins TRBV5-1 to TRBJ2-7; D is possibly TRBD2 (5 bases). V lost 5 bases, J lost 3 bases, and 15 bases lay in between. Looked up from germline, CDR1 is SGHRS and CDR2 is YFSETQ. The CDR3 extends over 14 amino acids. The CDR3 region is CASSPGLLGYEQYF. In DNA form, the CDR3 reads TGCGCCAGCAGTCCCGGACTGCTGGGCTACGAGCAGTACTTC.

The chain is built from TRBV6-5 and TRBJ1-1; tentatively, D is TRBD1 (6 bases). Trimming shortened V by 5 bases and J by 0 bases, and 10 bases separated the two germline ends. CDR1 is MNHEY, CDR2 SVGAGI, per germline. This CDR3 is built from 14 residues. The CDR3 spells CASSRTDLNTEAFF. In DNA, the CDR3 is TGTGCCAGCAGTCGGACAGACCTGAACACTGAAGCTTTCTTT.

The V and J genes are TRBV2 and TRBJ2-5, with TRBD2 as a possible D gene (5 bases). Germline V lookup: CDR1 SNHLY, CDR2 FYNNEI. V was trimmed by 6 bases and J by 3 bases, leaving 8 bases between them. The CDR3 length is 12 residues. The CDR3 DNA follows: TGTGCCAGCAGGGGAGAGGAAGAGACCCAGTACTTC. Protein: CASRGEEETQYF. Using reference TRBV2 and TRBJ2-5 for the parts outside the CDR3, the full variable domain is EPEVTQTPSHQVTQMGQEVILRCVPISNHLYFYWYRQILGQKVEFLVSFYNNEISEKSEIFDDQFSVERPDGSNFTLKIRSTKLEDSAMYFCASRGEEETQYFGPGTRLLVL.

The V and J genes are TRBV19 and TRBJ1-1, with D tentatively TRBD1 (6 bases). Deletions cut 10 bases from V and 1 base from J, with 19 bases between. Germline V gene data show CDR1 as LNHDA and CDR2 as SQIVND (reference sequence). This CDR3 is built from 15 residues. The CDR3 coding sequence is TGTGCCACCCTAGGGGAAGCGGGGGCGAACACTGAAGCTTTCTTT. Translating it yields CATLGEAGANTEAFF.

The chain joins TRBV4-2 to TRBJ1-5; no definite D call. The germline V gene encodes CDR1 LGHNA and CDR2 YNFKEQ. The CDR3 consists of 12 residues. V was pared by 3 bases and J by 4 bases, with 4 bases between. CDR3 sequence reads: CASSHENQPQHF. The CDR3, as DNA: TGTGCCAGCAGCCACGAGAATCAGCCCCAGCATTTT.

CDR3 loop: CASSENNEQFF. Here the CDR3 DNA reads TGCGCCAGCAGCGAGAACAATGAGCAGTTCTTC. V usage is TRBV5-1 and J usage is TRBJ2-1; no clear D gene. The CDR3 is made up of 11 amino acids. V was clipped by 4 bases and J by 5 bases, with 4 bases between them. From germline, CDR1 is SGHRS and CDR2 YFSETQ.

This clone occurred a few times. The V call is TRBV2, the J call TRBJ2-7; the match to TRBD1 covers 9 bases. This CDR3 spans 15 amino acids. J was trimmed by 3 bases and V by 5 bases; bases with no gene match: 8. Germline CDR1 and CDR2: SNHLY and FYNNEI. CDR3 DNA sequence: TGTGCCAGCAGTCGGACAGGGGCTACGATCTACGAGCAGTACTTC. Encoded protein: CASSRTGATIYEQYF.

The chain carries TRBV5-1 and TRBJ2-7, with D possibly matching TRBD1 (6 bases). V was cut by 4 bases and J by 1 base, with 12 bases left in between. CDR3 length: 14 amino acids. Germline CDR1 is SGHRS and CDR2 is YFSETQ. The CDR3 DNA follows: TGCGCCAGCAGCAAACAGGGACCTTCCTACGAGCAGTACTTC. Its protein is CASSKQGPSYEQYF.

The chain employs TRBV10-3 and TRBJ2-6; the D is unclear. Germline CDR1 ENHRY, CDR2 SYGVKD. CDR3 length equals 15 residues. Trimming left V 0 bases short and J 5 bases short, with 8 bases between. In DNA form, the CDR3 reads TGTGCCATCAGTGAGTCCCAGTCCAGGGCCAACGTCCTGACTTTC. This encodes CAISESQSRANVLTF.

The chain joins TRBV7-8 to TRBJ2-1; 11 bases agree with TRBD2. Losses at the gene ends were 5 bases for V and 7 bases for J; bases not matched to a gene: 10. The CDR3 totals 16 residues. Germline values: CDR1 SGHVS, CDR2 FQNEAQ. For the CDR3, the DNA is TGTGCCAGCAGCCCCCGACTAGCGGGAAAAGAGAATGAGCAGTTCTTC. As protein: CASSPRLAGKENEQFF.

The V gene is TRBV28, the J gene TRBJ2-7; weak D call: TRBD2 (6 bases). This CDR3 has 15 amino acids. V was pared by 5 bases and J by 3 bases, with 17 bases between. Germline-derived CDR1 and CDR2 are MDHEN and SYDVKM. The CDR3 coding sequence is TGTGCCAGCAGTCTACCTATCGGGAGTCTCTACGAGCAGTACTTC. It specifies CASSLPIGSLYEQYF.

V and J are TRBV4-2 and TRBJ2-7, with D perhaps matching TRBD2 (6 bases). The germline V gene has CDR1 LGHNA and CDR2 YNFKEQ. V was pared by 1 base and J by 7 bases, with 11 bases between. The CDR3 totals 13 residues. The CDR3 DNA is TGTGCCAGCAGCCAAGGAGGAGGGTCAGAGCAGTACTTC. Encoded protein: CASSQGGGSEQYF.

The V call is TRBV7-3, the J call TRBJ2-3, with 12 bases fitting TRBD2. CDR1 and CDR2 (germline): SGHTA, FQGTGA. The CDR3 is made up of 16 amino acids. V shed 8 bases, J shed 4 bases, and the junction held 10 bases outside the gene matches. The CDR3 DNA follows: TGTGCCAGCGGACCGAGACTAGCGGGAGCTGCAGATACGCAGTATTTT. It codes for CASGPRLAGAADTQYF.

CDR3 coding DNA: TGTGCCAGCAGCTTAGCCGGGACTAGCGCCCACAATGAGCAGTTCTTC. Protein: CASSLAGTSAHNEQFF. V usage is TRBV7-2 and J usage is TRBJ2-1; TRBD2 matches 10 bases. The CDR3 spans 16 residues. CDR1 is SGHTA, CDR2 FQGNSA, per germline. V gave up 0 bases and J gave up 5 bases; unmatched junction bases: 4.

The gene calls are TRBV7-9 and TRBJ2-7; 11 bases fit TRBD2. The CDR3 has 15 residues. Trimming took 5 bases from V and 2 from J; bases not matched to a gene: 5. Germline CDR1 and CDR2: SEHNR and FQNEAQ (reference sequence). In DNA, the CDR3 is TGTGCCAGCAGCCCCTCTAGCGGGGGGCCCTACGAGCAGTACTTC. It translates to CASSPSSGGPYEQYF. The full variable domain, its missing parts supplied by reference TRBV7-9 and TRBJ2-7, is DTGVSQNPRHKITKRGQNVTFRCDPISEHNRLYWYRQTLGQGPEFLTYFQNEAQLEKSRLLSDRFSAERPKGSFSTLEIQRTEQGDSAMYLCASSPSSGGPYEQYFGPGTRLTVT.

The chain uses TRBV11-2 and TRBJ2-7; TRBD2 matches at 8 bases. The CDR3 length is 14 residues. V gave up 5 bases and J gave up 6 bases; unmatched junction bases: 9. Germline CDR1 SGHAT, CDR2 FQNNGV. The CDR3 coding sequence is TGTGCCAGCAGCCTGGGACTAGATCTGCTCGAGCAGTACTTC. Translating it yields CASSLGLDLLEQYF.

This clone has a single count. The chain employs TRBV10-3 and TRBJ2-1; 10 positions match TRBD2. The CDR3 runs 17 residues. The germline V gene encodes CDR1 ENHRY and CDR2 SYGVKD. V lost 4 bases and J lost 11; bases outside the gene matches: 17. The CDR3 spells CAISGLTSGNKMIQQFF. In DNA form, the CDR3 reads TGTGCCATCAGTGGATTAACTAGCGGGAACAAAATGATTCAGCAGTTCTTC.

The gene calls are TRBV5-1 and TRBJ2-1, with 12 bases that match TRBD1. Unmatched junction bases numbered 5, after V lost 7 bases and J lost 6 bases. Germline assignment: CDR1 SGHRS and CDR2 YFSETQ. The CDR3 has 14 residues. The CDR3 protein is CASYGTGGINEQFF. CDR3 nucleotides: TGCGCCAGCTATGGGACAGGGGGCATCAATGAGCAGTTCTTC.

The chain has TRBV27 and TRBJ1-5, with 12 bases that match TRBD1. CDR3 length: 15 amino acids. With V trimmed by 5 bases and J by 5 bases, 4 bases remained unmatched. Germline V lookup: CDR1 MNHEY, CDR2 SMNVEV (reference sequence). CDR3 residues: CASSGGTGGDQPQHF. The CDR3 DNA reads as TGTGCCAGCAGTGGGGGGACAGGGGGCGATCAGCCCCAGCATTTT.

The gene calls are TRBV4-1 and TRBJ2-1; TRBD2 matches 7 bases. CDR3 size: 21 residues. V gave up 3 bases and J gave up 3 bases; unmatched junction bases: 23. The germline V gene encodes CDR1 MGHRA and CDR2 YSYEKL. As DNA, the CDR3 is TGCGCCAGCAGCCACCAAACGGGAGGACAAGGAGCTGCGTGGAGCTACAATGAGCAGTTCTTC. Residues: CASSHQTGGQGAAWSYNEQFF.

The chain couples TRBV29-1 to TRBJ2-1; 8 bases match TRBD1. Trimming took 5 bases from V and 1 from J; bases not matched to a gene: 7. Germline V gene sequence: CDR1 SQVTM, CDR2 ANQGSEA. The CDR3 sequence is 15 residues long. The CDR3 spells CSVRQGALSYNEQFF. CDR3 bases: TGCAGCGTTAGGCAGGGGGCGCTTTCCTACAATGAGCAGTTCTTC.

The rearrangement links TRBV29-1 to TRBJ1-2; a weak D match, TRBD1 (5 bases). V was clipped by 5 bases and J by 4 bases, with 11 bases between them. The CDR3 length is 12 residues. Germline V gene sequence: CDR1 SQVTM, CDR2 ANQGSEA. Here the CDR3 reads CSVPGYPYGYTF. CDR3 bases: TGCAGCGTTCCAGGGTACCCCTATGGCTACACCTTC. The full variable domain, completed using reference TRBV29-1 and TRBJ1-2, is SAVISQKPSRDICQRGTSLTIQCQVDSQVTMMFWYRQQPGQSLTLIATANQGSEATYESGFVIDKFPISRPNLTFSTLTVSNMSPEDSSIYLCSVPGYPYGYTFGSGTRLTVV.

The chain couples TRBV30 to TRBJ1-3, with D possibly matching TRBD1 (5 bases). V shed 6 bases and J shed 3 bases, with 9 bases lying between them. The germline CDR1 and CDR2 sequences are GTSNPN and SVGIG (reference sequence). This CDR3 has 12 residues. The CDR3 region is CACLGVGNTIYF. The CDR3 region has the DNA TGTGCCTGTTTAGGGGTTGGAAACACCATATATTTT.